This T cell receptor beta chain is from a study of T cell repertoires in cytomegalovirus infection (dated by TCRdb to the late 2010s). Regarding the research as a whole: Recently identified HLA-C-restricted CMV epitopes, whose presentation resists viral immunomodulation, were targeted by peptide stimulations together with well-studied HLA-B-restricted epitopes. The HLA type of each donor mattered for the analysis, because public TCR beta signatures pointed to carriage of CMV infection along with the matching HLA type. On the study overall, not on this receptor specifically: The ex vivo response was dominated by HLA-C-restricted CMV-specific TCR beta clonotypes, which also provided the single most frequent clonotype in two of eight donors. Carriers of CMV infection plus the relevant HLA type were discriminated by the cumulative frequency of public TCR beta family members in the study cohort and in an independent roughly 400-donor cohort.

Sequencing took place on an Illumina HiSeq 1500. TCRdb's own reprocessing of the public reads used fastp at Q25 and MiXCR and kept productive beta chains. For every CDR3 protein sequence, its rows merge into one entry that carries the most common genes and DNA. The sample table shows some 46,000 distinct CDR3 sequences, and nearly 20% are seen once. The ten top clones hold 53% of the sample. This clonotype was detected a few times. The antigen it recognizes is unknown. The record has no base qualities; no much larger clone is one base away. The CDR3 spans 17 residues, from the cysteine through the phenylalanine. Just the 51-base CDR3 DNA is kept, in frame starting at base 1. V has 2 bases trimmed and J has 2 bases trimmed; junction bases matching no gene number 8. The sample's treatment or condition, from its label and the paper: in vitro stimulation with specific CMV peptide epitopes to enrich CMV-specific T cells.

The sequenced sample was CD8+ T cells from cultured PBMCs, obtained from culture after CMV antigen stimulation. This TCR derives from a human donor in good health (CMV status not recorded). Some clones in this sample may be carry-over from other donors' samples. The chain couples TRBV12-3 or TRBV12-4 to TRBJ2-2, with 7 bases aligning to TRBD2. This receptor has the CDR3 CASSLSGDYLNTGELFF. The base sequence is TGTGCCAGCAGTTTAAGCGGGGACTACCTAAACACCGGGGAGCTGTTTTTT.